This T cell receptor (beta chain) was sequenced in a study of persistence of HIV-infected CD4 T cells. This nonspecific control used anti-CD3/anti-CD28 bead stimulation of CD4+ T cells. Sorting selected CD4+ T cells upregulating both CD40 ligand and CD69. Undetectable plasma HIV-1 RNA below 50 copies/mL lasted at least 4 years. Per germline, CDR1 MNHEY and CDR2 SVGAGI. V was pared by 6 bases and J by 6 bases, with 18 bases between. The CDR3 runs 14 residues. On this clone: The antigen remains unidentified.

This was the immunoSEQ version 4 assay in survey mode. Some clones are missing from TCRdb's copy, which holds only in-frame ones; the method was immunoSEQ multiplex PCR. The sample has approximately 46,000 clones, just under 90% seen once. The sequencing here drew on CD4+ T cells sorted from PBMCs after approximately 20-hour stimulation, taken from a patient who received antiretroviral therapy. The receptor's source is an adult woman with HIV who was CMV-seropositive. The gene calls are TRBV6-5 and TRBJ2-7; tentatively, D is TRBD2 (6 bases). DNA for the CDR3: TGTGCCAGCAGGAGGGACTTAGGACCGGGCGAGCAGTACTTC. Translation gives CASRRDLGPGEQYF.